A selection of T cell receptor beta chains follows, all from one sample in a study of lymphopenia after photon versus proton radiotherapy. Only in-frame clones appear in the TCRdb table, and some are missing; sequencing was by immunoSEQ multiplex PCR. The sample yields about 30,000 clones, 90% to 95% seen once. The specimen comprised peripheral blood, sampled from a patient treated with photon-based radiotherapy. These receptors came from a woman aged 45 to 65 with cholangiocarcinoma. CDR3s leave out the opening cysteine and the closing phenylalanine or tryptophan.

j_call: TRBJ2-1
v_call: TRBV27
cdr3_aa: ASSFPRSSYNEQF

j_call: TRBJ1-3
v_call: TRBV11-2
cdr3_aa: ASSRQGKSSGNTIY

j_call: TRBJ2-3
v_call: TRBV14
cdr3_aa: ASSRVTGLVTDTQY

j_call: TRBJ1-1
v_call: TRBV6-6
cdr3_aa: ASSEIRGEAF

j_call: TRBJ1-5
v_call: TRBV9
cdr3_aa: ASSRTYGQPQH

j_call: TRBJ1-3
v_call: TRBV18
cdr3_aa: ASSPWQGPGNTIY

j_call: TRBJ1-2
v_call: TRBV29-1
cdr3_aa: SVEGTLPSNYGYT

j_call: TRBJ1-4
v_call: TRBV5-5
cdr3_aa: ASSQTVYNEKLF

j_call: TRBJ1-6
v_call: TRBV9
cdr3_aa: ASGLPTGGGNSPLH

j_call: TRBJ1-5
v_call: TRBV27
cdr3_aa: ASTPTGGGNQPQH

j_call: TRBJ2-6
v_call: TRBV18
cdr3_aa: ASSPTGAGANVLT

j_call: TRBJ1-5
v_call: TRBV19
cdr3_aa: ASSQPTDQPEH

j_call: TRBJ1-3
v_call: TRBV27
cdr3_aa: ASSLYSHSGNTIY